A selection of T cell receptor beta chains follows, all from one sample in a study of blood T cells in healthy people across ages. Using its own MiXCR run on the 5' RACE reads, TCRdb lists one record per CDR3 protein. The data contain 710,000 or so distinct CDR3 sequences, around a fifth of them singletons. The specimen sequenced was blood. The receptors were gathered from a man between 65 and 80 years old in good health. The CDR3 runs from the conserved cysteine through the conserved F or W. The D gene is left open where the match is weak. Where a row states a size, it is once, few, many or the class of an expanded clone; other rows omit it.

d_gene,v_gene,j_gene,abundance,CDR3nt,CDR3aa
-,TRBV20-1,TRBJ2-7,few,TGCAGTGCTAGAGATGAAACAGCTCCCTACGAGCAGTACTTC,CSARDETAPYEQYF
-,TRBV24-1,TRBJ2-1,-,TGTGCCACCAGTGATTTGAACTCTGAGTTCAATGAGCAGTTCTTC,CATSDLNSEFNEQFF
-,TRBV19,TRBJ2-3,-,TGTGCCAGCTTTTCTAGCACAGATACGCAGTATTTT,CASFSSTDTQYF
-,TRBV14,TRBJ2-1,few,TGTGCCAGCAGCCAAGTTCGGGGGCCCTACAATGAGCAGTTCTTC,CASSQVRGPYNEQFF
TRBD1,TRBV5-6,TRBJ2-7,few,TGTGCCAGCAGCTTGGGGACAGGGTATCCGTACGAGCAGTACTTC,CASSLGTGYPYEQYF
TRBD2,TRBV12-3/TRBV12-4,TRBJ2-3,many,TGTGCCAGCAGTGACGGGGGGAGGTTAACAGATACGCAGTATTTT,CASSDGGRLTDTQYF
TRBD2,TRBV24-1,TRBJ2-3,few,TGTGCCACCACAACAGCTAGCGGAGGTGGCTCAGATACGCAGTATTTT,CATTTASGGGSDTQYF
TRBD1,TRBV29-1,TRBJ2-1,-,TGCAGCGTTGAAGGACAGGGCGCGGGCAATGAGCAGTTCTTC,CSVEGQGAGNEQFF
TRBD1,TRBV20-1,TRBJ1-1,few,TGCAGTGCTAGATCTTTCCGGGTCCCAGGGGGTATGAACACTGAAGCTTTCTTT,CSARSFRVPGGMNTEAFF
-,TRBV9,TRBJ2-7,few,TGTGCCAGCAGCGTAGTAAGCTGGGGCGAGCAGTACTTC,CASSVVSWGEQYF
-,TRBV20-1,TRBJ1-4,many,TGCAGTGCTAGATCGGCAGGGGTTATGGGAAAACTGTTTTTT,CSARSAGVMGKLFF
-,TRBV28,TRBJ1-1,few,TGTGCCAGCAGCCGTCCAGGCTTCACTGAAGCTTTCTTT,CASSRPGFTEAFF
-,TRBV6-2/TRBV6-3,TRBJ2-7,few,TGTGCCAGCAGTTACTCGCGGACGAGCGAGCAGTACTTC,CASSYSRTSEQYF
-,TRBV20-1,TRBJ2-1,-,TGCAGTGCCAGAAGTCTTCAACTAACTAATGAGCAGTTCTTC,CSARSLQLTNEQFF
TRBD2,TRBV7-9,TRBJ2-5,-,TGTGCCAGCAGCCTGGGACTAGCGCGGCCCCAGTACTTC,CASSLGLARPQYF
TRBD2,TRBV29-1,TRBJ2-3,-,TGCAGCGCCGCAAGGACTAGCGGATCCACAGATACGCAGTATTTT,CSAARTSGSTDTQYF
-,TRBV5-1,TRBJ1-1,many,TGTGCCAGCAGCACACAGGGCACTGAAGCTTTCTTT,CASSTQGTEAFF
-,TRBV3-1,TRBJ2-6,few,TGTGCCAGCAGCCAAGATTTGGACTCTGGGGCCAACGTCCTGACTTTC,CASSQDLDSGANVLTF
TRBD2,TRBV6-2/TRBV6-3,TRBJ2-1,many,TGTGCCAGCAGTAAAGGACTAGCGGGAGCTAATGAGCAGTTCTTC,CASSKGLAGANEQFF
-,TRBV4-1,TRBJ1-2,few,TGCGCCAGCAGCCAAGGTGAACGCTATGGCTACACCTTC,CASSQGERYGYTF
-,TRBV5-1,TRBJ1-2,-,TGCGCCAGCAGCTTGGATCAGTGGGGCTACACCTTC,CASSLDQWGYTF
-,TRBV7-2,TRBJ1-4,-,TGTGCCAGCAGGTCGCGGGTAGGCGAAAAACTGTTTTTT,CASRSRVGEKLFF
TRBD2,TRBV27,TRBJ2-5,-,TGTGCCAGCAGTGCCGATCTAGCGGGGGTCAACCAAGAGACCCAGTACTTC,CASSADLAGVNQETQYF
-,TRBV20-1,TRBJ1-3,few,TGCAGTGCATACGGACACTCTGGAAACACCATATATTTT,CSAYGHSGNTIYF
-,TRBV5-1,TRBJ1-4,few,TGCGCCAGCAGCTTGAAGATAGGGAACGAAAAACTGTTTTTT,CASSLKIGNEKLFF
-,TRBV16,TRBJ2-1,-,TGTGCCAGCAGCCGGGGGACGCTCGCCAATGAGCAGTTCTTC,CASSRGTLANEQFF
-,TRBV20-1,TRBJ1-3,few,TGCAGTGCTATGCACCTCCACTCTGGAAACACCATATATTTT,CSAMHLHSGNTIYF
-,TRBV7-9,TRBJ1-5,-,TGTGCCAGCACTAGCGGAGAGGTCGGCAATCAGCCCCAGCATTTT,CASTSGEVGNQPQHF
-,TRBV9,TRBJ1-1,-,TGTGCCAGCAGCGACCGACCCTCGAACACTGAAGCTTTCTTT,CASSDRPSNTEAFF
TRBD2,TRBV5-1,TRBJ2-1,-,TGCGCCAGCAGCTTTGGTAGCGGGGGGCGGAATGAGCAGTTCTTC,CASSFGSGGRNEQFF
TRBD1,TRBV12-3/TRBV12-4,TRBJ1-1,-,TGTGCCAGCAGAACCGACAGGGAGGGCACTGAAGCTTTCTTT,CASRTDREGTEAFF
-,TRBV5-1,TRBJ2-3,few,TGCGCCAGCAGCTTGTCGGGGGTGAAACCCCATACGCAGTATTTT,CASSLSGVKPHTQYF
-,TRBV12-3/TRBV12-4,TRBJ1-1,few,TGTGCCAGCACCGTAGGCGACTATGAAGCTTTCTTT,CASTVGDYEAFF
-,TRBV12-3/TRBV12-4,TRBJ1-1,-,TGTGCCAGCAGTCGGTCTCTACAAATGGTTGAAGCTTTCTTT,CASSRSLQMVEAFF
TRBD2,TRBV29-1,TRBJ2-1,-,TGCAGCGTTGGACGGGAGGGGATCTACAATGAGCAGTTCTTC,CSVGREGIYNEQFF
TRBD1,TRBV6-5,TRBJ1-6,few,TGTGCCAGCAGTTACGGGGGACAGAATTCACCCCTCCACTTT,CASSYGGQNSPLHF
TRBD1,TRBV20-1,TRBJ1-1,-,TGCAGTGCTAGAAGAACGGGACAGGAGAACACTGAAGCTTTCTTT,CSARRTGQENTEAFF